Listed below are T cell receptor beta chains from one sample, sequenced in a study of blood T cells in healthy people across ages. Via MiXCR, TCRdb re-called the 5' RACE reads, giving one row per CDR3 protein. Altogether some 900,000 distinct CDR3 sequences are present, about 44% being singletons, with the ten largest covering around 15%. Sequencing was carried out using blood. These receptors all stem from a man aged 25-45 years in good health. CDR3s include the opening cysteine and the closing phenylalanine or tryptophan. Each record gives: J gene, D gene, V gene, clone size, CDR3 DNA, CDR3 protein. A D gene is named only where the DNA matches it firmly. The size of a clone is reported for some rows only, either as once, few or many, or as a class for expanded clones.

TRBJ1-1 | - | TRBV10-3 | - | TGTGCCATCAGTGAGTTGAAGGGTACCAACACTGAAGCTTTCTTT | CAISELKGTNTEAFF
TRBJ2-7 | TRBD1 | TRBV29-1 | - | TGCAGCGTTGAAGGTTCCGGCAGGGGGTTTGGTAAGCAGTACTTC | CSVEGSGRGFGKQYF
TRBJ2-1 | TRBD1 | TRBV12-3/TRBV12-4 | - | TGTGCCAGCAGTGCCTACAGGGGGAGCACCTACAATGAGCAGTTCTTC | CASSAYRGSTYNEQFF
TRBJ2-7 | TRBD2 | TRBV6-2/TRBV6-3 | many | TGTGCCAGCAGTTTCCTAGCGGGGGCCGCATCCTACGAGCAGTACTTC | CASSFLAGAASYEQYF
TRBJ2-5 | - | TRBV12-3/TRBV12-4 | once | TGTGCCAGCAGCCCCTGGCCGGGACCCAAGAATTGGCCCTCGATGGAGACCCAGTACTTC | CASSPWPGPKNWPSMETQYF
TRBJ2-2 | TRBD2 | TRBV5-1 | few | TGCGCCAGCAGTCTCAGCGGGGGACCGAACACCGGGGAGCTGTTTTTT | CASSLSGGPNTGELFF
TRBJ2-3 | - | TRBV2 | once | TGTGCCAGCAGTGAAGCGGGGGCAGGCACAGATACGCAGTATTTT | CASSEAGAGTDTQYF
TRBJ2-5 | TRBD1 | TRBV7-9 | - | TGTGCCAGCAGCTTAATATCGTTTGGGACAGGAATGATACAGGAGACCCAGTACTTC | CASSLISFGTGMIQETQYF
TRBJ2-3 | TRBD2 | TRBV6-1 | - | TGTGCCAGCAGGGAGACTAGCGGGGGGGCGGCAGATACGCAGTATTTT | CASRETSGGAADTQYF
TRBJ2-1 | - | TRBV6-5 | few | TGTGCCAGCACCAAACCGGGGGCGGGGCACCCCAATGAGCAGTTCTTC | CASTKPGAGHPNEQFF